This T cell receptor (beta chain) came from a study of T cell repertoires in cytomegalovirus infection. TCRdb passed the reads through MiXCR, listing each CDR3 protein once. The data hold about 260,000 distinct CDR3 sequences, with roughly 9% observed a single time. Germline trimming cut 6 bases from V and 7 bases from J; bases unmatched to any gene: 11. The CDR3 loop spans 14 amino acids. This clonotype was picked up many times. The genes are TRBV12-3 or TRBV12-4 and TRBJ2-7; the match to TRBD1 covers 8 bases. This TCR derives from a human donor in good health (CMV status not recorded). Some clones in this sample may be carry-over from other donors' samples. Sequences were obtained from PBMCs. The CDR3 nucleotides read TGTGCCAGCAGGCCAGGGGGCGATTACGGGGAGCAGTACTTC. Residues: CASRPGGDYGEQYF.